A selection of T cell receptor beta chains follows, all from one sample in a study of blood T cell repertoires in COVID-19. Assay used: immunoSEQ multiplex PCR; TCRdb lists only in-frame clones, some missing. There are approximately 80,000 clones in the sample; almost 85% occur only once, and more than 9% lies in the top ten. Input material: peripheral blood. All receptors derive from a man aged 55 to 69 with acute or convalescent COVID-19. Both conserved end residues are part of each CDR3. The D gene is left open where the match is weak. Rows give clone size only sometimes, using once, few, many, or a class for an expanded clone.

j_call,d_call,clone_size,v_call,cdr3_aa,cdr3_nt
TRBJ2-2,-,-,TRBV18,CASSPSLSTGELFF,TGTGCCAGCTCACCTTCCCTATCCACCGGGGAGCTGTTTTTT
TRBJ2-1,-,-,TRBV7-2,CASSIQGRRMHEQFF,TGTGCCAGCAGCATTCAGGGGCGCCGTATGCATGAGCAGTTCTTC
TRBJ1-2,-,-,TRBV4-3,CASSPSLGLDYGYTF,TGCGCCAGCAGCCCGAGTCTGGGCCTGGACTATGGCTACACCTTC
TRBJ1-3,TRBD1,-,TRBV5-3,CARSYPGQPPWGYSGNTIYF,TGTGCCAGAAGCTATCCGGGACAGCCTCCCTGGGGGTACTCTGGAAACACCATATATTTT
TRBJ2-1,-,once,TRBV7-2,CASSPPGSGVQNEQFF,TGTGCCAGCAGCCCACCTGGAAGCGGAGTACAAAATGAGCAGTTCTTC
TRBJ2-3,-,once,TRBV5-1,CASSWGLNADTQYF,TGCGCCAGCAGTTGGGGACTGAATGCAGATACGCAGTATTTT
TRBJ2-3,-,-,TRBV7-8,CASSLGVGSADTQYF,TGTGCCAGCAGCTTAGGGGTCGGTAGCGCAGATACGCAGTATTTT
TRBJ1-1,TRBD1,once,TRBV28,CASSSGGVNTEAFF,TGTGCCAGCAGCTCAGGGGGAGTGAACACTGAAGCTTTCTTT
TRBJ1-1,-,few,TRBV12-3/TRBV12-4,CASSLARTEAFF,TGTGCCAGCAGTTTAGCGCGTACTGAAGCTTTCTTT
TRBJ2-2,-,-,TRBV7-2,CASSLATELGELFF,TGTGCCAGCAGCTTAGCGACAGAGCTCGGGGAGCTGTTTTTT
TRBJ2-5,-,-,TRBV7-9,CASSRSTETQYF,TGTGCCAGCAGTCGTAGTACAGAGACCCAGTACTTC
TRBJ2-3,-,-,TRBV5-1,CASKKLAGNTDTQYF,TGCGCCAGCAAGAAGCTGGCGGGTAACACAGATACGCAGTATTTT
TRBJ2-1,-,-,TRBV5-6,CASSLGLTDYNEQFF,TGTGCCAGCAGCTTGGGGCTAACAGACTACAATGAGCAGTTCTTC
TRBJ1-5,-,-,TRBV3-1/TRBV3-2,CASSPQAISQPQHF,TGTGCCAGCAGCCCGCAGGCGATTAGTCAGCCCCAGCATTTT
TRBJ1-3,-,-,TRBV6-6,CASSPGTNSGNTIYF,TGTGCCAGCAGTCCCGGGACAAACTCTGGAAACACCATATATTTT
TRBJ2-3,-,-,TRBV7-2,CASSLVSGFGTDTQYF,TGTGCCAGCAGCTTAGTTTCAGGGTTTGGAACAGATACGCAGTATTTT
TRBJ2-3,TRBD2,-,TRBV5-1,CASSLAGASTDTQYF,TGCGCCAGCAGCTTAGCGGGGGCCAGCACAGATACGCAGTATTTT
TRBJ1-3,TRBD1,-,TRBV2,CASSVGTGLTTIYF,TGTGCCAGCAGTGTGGGGACAGGGCTAACCACCATATATTTT